This entry concerns a single T cell receptor beta chain. This clonotype has only a few counts. The specificity of this receptor is unknown. One base away there is no much larger clone; base qualities are not given. V sheds 0 bases and J sheds 9 bases, leaving 12 bases between their ends. The germline V gene (reference sequence) yields LNHNV for CDR1 and YYDKDF for CDR2. Including cysteine and phenylalanine, the CDR3 has 14 amino acids. The sequence is cut down to CDR3 DNA, 42 bases in frame from base 1. This sample stems from a study of T cell repertoires in cytomegalovirus infection (dated by TCRdb to between 2018 and 2020). Regarding the complete study: Recently identified HLA-C-restricted CMV epitopes, whose presentation resists viral immunomodulation, were targeted by peptide stimulations together with well-studied HLA-B-restricted epitopes. Because public TCR beta signatures pointed to carriage of CMV infection together with the matching HLA type, the HLA type of each donor mattered for the analysis.

Data came from an Illumina HiSeq 1500. TCRdb applied fastp at Q25 and MiXCR to the public reads, then kept only in-frame beta chains. Entries are consolidated by CDR3 protein sequence, retaining the most common genes and DNA. This sample comprises about 700,000 distinct CDR3 sequences, approximately 33% of them detected only once. 15% to 20% of the sample comes from the top ten. Read against the paper, the sample's treatment or condition label means: in vitro stimulation with specific CMV peptide epitopes to enrich CMV-specific T cells. Study-wide conclusions, independent of this receptor: The ex vivo response was dominated by HLA-C-restricted CMV-specific TCR beta clonotypes, and the single most frequent clonotype in two of eight donors was supplied by these HLA-C-restricted clonotypes. Carriers of CMV infection plus the relevant HLA type were discriminated by the cumulative frequency of public TCR beta family members in the study cohort and in an independent approximately 360-donor cohort.

The chain joins TRBV15 to TRBJ2-1; the D gene assignment is ambiguous. The source of this sequence is a human donor in good health (CMV status not recorded). Some clones in this sample may be carry-over from other donors' samples. The sequencing used cultured PBMCs, collected from culture after CMV antigen stimulation. In nucleotides, the sequence is TGTGCCACCAGCAGAGATCGCTCCAGCCGTGAGCAGTTCTTC. Translation gives CATSRDRSSREQFF.